Following are 31 T cell receptor beta chains from one sample sequenced in a study of blood T cell repertoires in COVID-19 (TCRdb year 2020). The library was produced with the immunoSEQ multiplex PCR assay. TCRdb took over this immuneACCESS table, retaining in-frame rearrangements with V and J assigned. Such tables are incomplete; in checked studies, under half of the missing clones stem from an unresolved V gene, and the remainder is unexplained. The table for this sample lists roughly 290,000 clones; about four fifths of them were counted only once. The ten largest make up approximately 15% of the sample. The sequenced sample was peripheral blood. These receptors all stem from a person in their 70s with COVID-19, enrolled during active disease.

This clone was recorded a few times. The V and J genes are TRBV2 and TRBJ2-1; 9 bases agree with TRBD1. Germline values: CDR1 SNHLY, CDR2 FYNNEI. V lost 7 bases, J lost 10 bases, and 8 bases stayed unmatched. This CDR3 region has 13 residues. CDR3: CASTHRGLVEQFF. The CDR3 nucleotides are TGTGCCAGCACACACAGGGGGCTGGTGGAGCAGTTCTTC.

This clone was recorded a few times. The chain uses TRBV2 and TRBJ1-5; 9 bases fit TRBD1. The length of the CDR3 is 15 residues. V lost 5 bases to trimming and J lost 4 bases; unmatched junction nucleotides: 6. Germline V gives CDR1 SNHLY, CDR2 FYNNEI. The CDR3 nucleotides read TGTGCCAGCAGTTCAACCGGGACAGGGAATCAGCCCCAGCATTTT. Encoded protein: CASSSTGTGNQPQHF.

V and J are TRBV19 and TRBJ2-1; D is perhaps TRBD1 (6 bases). Germline assignment: CDR1 LNHDA and CDR2 SQIVND (reference sequence). The CDR3 has 13 residues. V was clipped by 6 bases and J by 3 bases, with 9 bases between them. The CDR3 loop is CASSDRNYNEQFF. As DNA, the CDR3 is TGTGCCAGTAGCGACAGGAACTACAATGAGCAGTTCTTC. The entire variable domain, with the rest obtained from reference TRBV19 and TRBJ2-1, is as follows: DGGITQSPKYLFRKEGQNVTLSCEQNLNHDAMYWYRQDPGQGLRLIYYSQIVNDFQKGDIAEGYSVSREKKESFPLTVTSAQKNPTAFYLCASSDRNYNEQFFGPGTRLTVL.

The chain employs TRBV10-3 and TRBJ2-7, with 7 bases fitting TRBD1. The CDR3 is 13 amino acids. The germline V gene has CDR1 ENHRY and CDR2 SYGVKD. V shed 6 bases and J 4 bases; nucleotides not matched to a gene: 6. CDR3 sequence (DNA): TGTGCCATCAGCTCCCCGACAGGGTACGAGCAGTACTTC. Translating it yields CAISSPTGYEQYF.

The V and J genes are TRBV14 and TRBJ2-7; 7 positions agree with TRBD2. This CDR3 comprises 13 residues. Germline lookup yields CDR1 SGHDN and CDR2 FVKESK. V gave up 4 bases and J gave up 7 bases; unmatched junction bases: 7. CDR3 DNA: TGTGCCAGCAGCCCCCTTGTTAGCGGGGAGCAGTACTTC. It is translated as CASSPLVSGEQYF.

The chain employs TRBV24-1 and TRBJ2-2; 10 bases are a match to TRBD2. The CDR3 runs 15 residues. Trimming removed 2 bases from V and 4 bases from J; junction bases left unmatched: 0. The V gene's germline CDR1 is KGHDR and CDR2 SFDVKD. The chain's CDR3 is CATSDWTSGTGELFF. The CDR3 nucleotides are TGTGCCACCAGTGATTGGACTAGCGGCACCGGGGAGCTGTTTTTT.

This chain uses TRBV5-4 with TRBJ1-3; no firm D call. Germline CDR1 SGHNT, CDR2 YYREEE (reference sequence). V lost 4 bases to trimming and J lost 0 bases, with 14 bases between them. The CDR3 is 16 residues long. Here the CDR3 reads CASSTRGGSSGNTIYF. CDR3 nucleotide sequence: TGTGCCAGCAGCACCCGCGGCGGAAGCTCTGGAAACACCATATATTTT.

The chain joins TRBV6-5 to TRBJ1-4, with D possibly being TRBD1 (6 bases). CDR3 length: 13 amino acids. V gave up 7 bases and J gave up 7 bases, with 13 bases separating them. The germline V gene has CDR1 MNHEY and CDR2 SVGAGI. The CDR3 is CASTAKGGEKLFF. The CDR3 coding sequence is TGTGCCAGCACGGCAAAAGGGGGTGAAAAACTGTTTTTT.

The rearrangement links TRBV11-2 to TRBJ2-7; no firm D call. Germline-derived CDR1 and CDR2 are SGHAT and FQNNGV. Trimming took 0 bases from V and 1 from J, leaving 16 bases between them. The length of the CDR3 is 17 residues. CDR3 loop: CASSLDFGGVPSYEQYF. In DNA, the CDR3 is TGTGCCAGCAGCTTAGATTTCGGCGGAGTCCCATCCTACGAGCAGTACTTC.

This clone was recorded once. This sequence joins TRBV7-8 and TRBJ1-4, with 8 bases fitting TRBD1. V lost 5 bases to trimming and J lost 3 bases; unmatched junction nucleotides: 8. The CDR3 length is 16 residues. Germline V gene data show CDR1 as SGHVS and CDR2 as FQNEAQ. CDR3 sequence: CASSPLRGQSNEKLFF. For the CDR3, the DNA is TGTGCCAGCAGCCCCCTCAGGGGGCAATCTAATGAAAAACTGTTTTTT.

The chain uses TRBV28 and TRBJ2-3; D might be TRBD1 (6 bases). V was shortened by 10 bases and J by 5 bases, with 22 bases between the two germline ends. CDR1 and CDR2 (germline): MDHEN, SYDVKM. The CDR3 sequence is 15 residues long. This CDR3 is CATIKGQPGVDTQYF. CDR3 DNA: TGTGCCACAATTAAAGGACAGCCAGGGGTAGATACGCAGTATTTT.

V gene TRBV30 combines with J gene TRBJ1-3; D not resolved. Germline CDR1 GTSNPN, CDR2 SVGIG (reference sequence). The CDR3 is 14 amino acids. The germline V and J ends were trimmed by 3 bases and 0 bases, with 9 bases remaining between them. The DNA of the CDR3 is TGTGCCTGGAGAAGCGACCGCTCTGGAAACACCATATATTTT. It specifies CAWRSDRSGNTIYF.

The J gene is TRBJ1-1, the V gene TRBV27; TRBD1 might be the D (5 bases). The germline V gene has CDR1 MNHEY and CDR2 SMNVEV (reference sequence). The CDR3 extends over 14 amino acids. The V and J ends lost 6 bases and 11 bases respectively, with 22 bases between them. CDR3 sequence: CASRPTVDDSRAFF. The CDR3 DNA reads TGTGCCAGCAGACCGACAGTTGATGATTCTCGGGCTTTCTTT.

The chain uses TRBV24-1 and TRBJ2-1; TRBD1 might be the D (6 bases). Germline CDR1 and CDR2: KGHDR and SFDVKD. This CDR3 is 13 amino acids long. V was shortened by 6 bases and J by 8 bases, with 13 bases between the two germline ends. The DNA of the CDR3 is TGTGCCACCAGTCACTGGGGGCTCGATGAGCAGTTCTTC. It encodes CATSHWGLDEQFF.

V is TRBV5-1 and J is TRBJ1-6; D is unresolved. Germline CDR1 reads SGHRS; CDR2 reads YFSETQ. With 2 bases removed from V and 9 bases from J, the gap between germline ends came to 9 bases. The CDR3 runs to 13 residues. The CDR3 DNA reads TGCGCCAGCAGCTTCGACCGGGGTTCACCCCTCCACTTT. It yields the protein CASSFDRGSPLHF.

The genes are TRBV5-1 and TRBJ2-5; 11 bases agree with TRBD1. V lost 4 bases to trimming and J lost 1 base; unmatched junction nucleotides: 3. CDR1 and CDR2 (germline): SGHRS, YFSETQ. This CDR3 comprises 15 residues. CDR3 amino acids: CASSRGTGGQETQYF. The DNA for the CDR3 is TGCGCCAGCAGCAGAGGGACAGGGGGCCAAGAGACCCAGTACTTC.

The chain uses TRBV7-2 and TRBJ2-7; D gene uncertain. The CDR3 consists of 15 residues. In germline, CDR1 is SGHTA, CDR2 FQGNSA. Trimming pared 2 bases from V and 1 base from J, leaving 12 bases between. The DNA for the CDR3 is TGTGCCAGCAGCTTAAGTCAAGCGAAATCCTACGAGCAGTACTTC. This codes for CASSLSQAKSYEQYF. The variable domain in full, completed from reference TRBV7-2 and TRBJ2-7, reads GAGVSQSPSNKVTEKGKDVELRCDPISGHTALYWYRQSLGQGLEFLIYFQGNSAPDKSGLPSDRFSAERTGGSVSTLTIQRTQQEDSAVYLCASSLSQAKSYEQYFGPGTRLTVT.

This clone appeared a single time. This chain joins TRBV6-5 and TRBJ2-7, with unresolved D. Germline CDR1 and CDR2: MNHEY and SVGAGI. CDR3 length equals 14 residues. V was pared by 0 bases and J by 5 bases, with 11 bases between. The CDR3 nucleotides are TGTGCCAGCAGTTACTCGACTGATCCCGACGAGCAGTACTTC. It is translated as CASSYSTDPDEQYF.

The chain carries TRBV5-1 and TRBJ2-7, with 8 bases aligning to TRBD1. The junction had 4 bases not matched to a gene; V was cut back by 0 bases and J by 2 bases. CDR3 length equals 15 residues. Germline V CDR1 and CDR2: SGHRS, YFSETQ. For the CDR3, the DNA is TGCGCCAGCAGCTTGGTGGTGACAGGGGCCTACGAGCAGTACTTC. Its translation is CASSLVVTGAYEQYF.

The chain recombines TRBV19 with TRBJ2-1; D gene unclear. The germline V gene has CDR1 LNHDA and CDR2 SQIVND (reference sequence). V dropped 0 bases and J dropped 7 bases, with 16 bases sitting between them. CDR3 length equals 16 residues. This CDR3 reads CASSIDLVAAGNEQFF. The CDR3 DNA follows: TGTGCCAGTAGTATAGATCTGGTAGCCGCTGGGAATGAGCAGTTCTTC.

The chain employs TRBV7-2 and TRBJ2-5, with 8 bases fitting TRBD1. J gave up 0 bases and V 3 bases, and 9 bases lay outside the gene matches. The CDR3 is 17 residues long. Per the germline V gene, CDR1 is SGHTA and CDR2 is FQGNSA. The CDR3 bases are TGTGCCAGCAGCTTCCACGGGACAGGAGTTTACCAAGAGACCCAGTACTTC. This translates into CASSFHGTGVYQETQYF.

The chain recombines TRBV5-1 with TRBJ2-2; 10 positions agree with TRBD2. CDR1 is SGHRS and CDR2 is YFSETQ in the germline V gene. CDR3 length equals 15 residues. V gave up 5 bases and J gave up 10 bases; unmatched junction bases: 11. This CDR3 is CASRYQPGTSEELFF. The CDR3 DNA sequence: TGCGCCAGCAGGTATCAACCCGGGACTAGCGAGGAGCTGTTTTTT.

The chain carries TRBV5-1 and TRBJ1-5, with a weak D call TRBD1 (5 bases). V dropped 0 bases and J dropped 5 bases, with 9 bases sitting between them. This CDR3 region has 14 residues. Germline loops: CDR1 SGHRS, CDR2 YFSETQ. CDR3 sequence (DNA): TGCGCCAGCAGCTTGGCCGCGGGGGATCAGCCCCAGCATTTT. Encoded protein: CASSLAAGDQPQHF.

The rearrangement links TRBV6-5 to TRBJ2-7; 8 bases are shared with TRBD1. The CDR3 consists of 14 residues. V lost 7 bases, J lost 3 bases, and 8 bases stayed unmatched. The V gene's germline CDR1 is MNHEY and CDR2 SVGAGI. The CDR3: CASTPPGQVYEQYF. DNA of the CDR3: TGTGCCAGCACCCCGCCGGGACAGGTCTACGAGCAGTACTTC.

V gene TRBV5-1 combines with J gene TRBJ2-1, with D maybe TRBD2 (7 bases). Trimming stripped 0 bases from V and 5 bases from J, with 15 bases between. The CDR3 contains 16 residues. The germline gives CDR1 SGHRS, CDR2 YFSETQ. CDR3 bases: TGCGCCAGCAGCTTGGTATCGGGGGAGGGGGACAATGAGCAGTTCTTC. Translation: CASSLVSGEGDNEQFF.

This clone has more than one count but fewer than ten. The chain recombines TRBV4-1 with TRBJ1-1, with a tentative D call TRBD1 (5 bases). The V gene's germline CDR1 is MGHRA and CDR2 YSYEKL. The length of the CDR3 is 15 residues. Trimming took off 0 bases at V and 0 bases at J, with 8 bases between the two ends. The CDR3 protein is CASSQDQGLNTEAFF. For the CDR3, the DNA is TGCGCCAGCAGCCAAGACCAGGGCTTGAACACTGAAGCTTTCTTT.

This sequence joins TRBV3-1 (or the pseudogene TRBV3-2) and TRBJ2-5; 11 bases fit TRBD2. Germline lookup yields CDR1 LGHDT and CDR2 YNNKEL (reference sequence). Unmatched junction bases numbered 4, after V lost 3 bases and J lost 4 bases. This CDR3 contains 15 residues. The DNA for the CDR3 is TGTGCCAGCAGCCAGACCGGGACTAGCGGAGAGACCCAGTACTTC. Encoded protein: CASSQTGTSGETQYF.

J is TRBJ2-7 and V is TRBV28; 9 bases fit TRBD2. The CDR3 sequence is 15 residues long. With 1 base clipped from V and 2 bases from J, the junction kept 3 bases outside the gene matches. Per germline, CDR1 MDHEN and CDR2 SYDVKM. CDR3 DNA: TGTGCCAGCAGTTTATCTAGCGGGATTACCTACGAGCAGTACTTC. It yields the protein CASSLSSGITYEQYF.

The chain links TRBV6-5 to TRBJ1-2; TRBD1 agrees at 8 bases. This CDR3 spans 15 amino acids. Germline assignment: CDR1 MNHEY and CDR2 SVGAGI. With 6 bases clipped from V and 0 bases from J, the junction kept 6 bases outside the gene matches. CDR3 amino acids: CASRKDREPNYGYTF. CDR3 nucleotide sequence: TGTGCCAGCAGGAAGGACAGGGAACCTAACTATGGCTACACCTTC.

The chain uses TRBV7-3 and TRBJ2-2; maybe TRBD1 (5 bases). This CDR3 region has 15 residues. The germline V gene encodes CDR1 SGHTA and CDR2 FQGTGA. Trimming left V 5 bases short and J 4 bases short, with 14 bases between. For the CDR3, the DNA is TGTGCCAGCAGCAACAAGGCAGGGTTCACCGGGGAGCTGTTTTTT. Amino acids: CASSNKAGFTGELFF. The full variable domain, with the rest looked up from reference TRBV7-3 and TRBJ2-2, is GAGVSQTPSNKVTEKGKYVELRCDPISGHTALYWYRQSLGQGPEFLIYFQGTGAADDSGLPNDRFFAVRPEGSVSTLKIQRTERGDSAVYLCASSNKAGFTGELFFGEGSRLTVL.

The gene calls are TRBV5-1 and TRBJ2-3; the D is unclear. Germline V gene data show CDR1 as SGHRS and CDR2 as YFSETQ. Trimming left V 0 bases short and J 2 bases short, with 10 bases between. The CDR3 sequence is 15 residues long. The CDR3 bases are TGCGCCAGCAGCTTGGTATTTAGCTCCACAGATACGCAGTATTTT. It yields the protein CASSLVFSSTDTQYF.